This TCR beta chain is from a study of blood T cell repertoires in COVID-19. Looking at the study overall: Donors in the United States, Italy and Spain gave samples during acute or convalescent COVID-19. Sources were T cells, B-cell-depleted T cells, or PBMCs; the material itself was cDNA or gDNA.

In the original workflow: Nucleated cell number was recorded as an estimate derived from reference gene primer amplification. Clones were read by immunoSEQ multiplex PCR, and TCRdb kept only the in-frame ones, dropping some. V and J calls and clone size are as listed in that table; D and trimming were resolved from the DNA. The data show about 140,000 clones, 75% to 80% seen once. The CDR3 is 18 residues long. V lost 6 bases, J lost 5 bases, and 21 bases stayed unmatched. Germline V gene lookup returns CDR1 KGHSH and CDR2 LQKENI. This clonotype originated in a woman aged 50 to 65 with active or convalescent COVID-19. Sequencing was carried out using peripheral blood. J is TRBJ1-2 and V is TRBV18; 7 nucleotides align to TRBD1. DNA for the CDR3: TGTGCCAGCTCGCCAGACTACAGGTCCGGGACAGATAGATATGGCTACACCTTC. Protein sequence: CASSPDYRSGTDRYGYTF.